These T cell receptor beta chains were read from a single sample in a study of spatial heterogeneity in lung cancer. MiXCR, run by TCRdb on the 5' RACE reads, gives a single entry per CDR3 protein. The sample contains 40,000 to 55,000 distinct CDR3 sequences, approximately 6.8% of which appear only once. Here the sequenced sample was PBMCs, taken at surgery. These receptors all stem from a female donor with early-stage non-small cell lung cancer. CDR3s include the opening cysteine and the closing phenylalanine or tryptophan. Each record gives: CDR3 DNA, CDR3 protein, J gene, V gene, D gene, clone size. A D gene is named only where the DNA matches it firmly. The size entry is marked missing in some rows and otherwise reads once, few, many or a size class.

CDR3nt: TGTGCCAGCAGCCCGAGGGGGACAGGAGGCTACAATGAGCAGTTCTTC
CDR3aa: CASSPRGTGGYNEQFF
j_gene: TRBJ2-1
v_gene: TRBV5-5
d_gene: TRBD1
abundance: many

CDR3nt: TGCGCCAGCAGCCTGGGACTAGCGGACCCCCTCGGGGGCACCGGGGAGCTGTTTTTT
CDR3aa: CASSLGLADPLGGTGELFF
j_gene: TRBJ2-2
v_gene: TRBV5-1
d_gene: TRBD2
abundance: many

CDR3nt: TGTGCCAGCCAGACAGGGTTTACGCAGTATTTT
CDR3aa: CASQTGFTQYF
j_gene: TRBJ2-3
v_gene: TRBV12-3/TRBV12-4
d_gene: TRBD1
abundance: many

CDR3nt: TGTGCCAGCGGAGGGACCACTGCAGCTTTCTTT
CDR3aa: CASGGTTAAFF
j_gene: TRBJ1-1
v_gene: TRBV7-2
d_gene: .
abundance: .

CDR3nt: TGTGCCAGCAGTCGACAGGTCCCAGGGGGCTACGAGCAGTACTTC
CDR3aa: CASSRQVPGGYEQYF
j_gene: TRBJ2-7
v_gene: TRBV28
d_gene: TRBD1
abundance: many

CDR3nt: TGTGCCAGCAGCCGCACTAGCGGGGGGTACAATGAGCAGTTCTTC
CDR3aa: CASSRTSGGYNEQFF
j_gene: TRBJ2-1
v_gene: TRBV2
d_gene: TRBD2
abundance: .

CDR3nt: TGCGCCAGCAGCTTGGGCGGGGACCGATACGAGCAGTACTTC
CDR3aa: CASSLGGDRYEQYF
j_gene: TRBJ2-7
v_gene: TRBV5-1
d_gene: .
abundance: many

CDR3nt: TGCGCCAGCAGTCGAGCCTTTGACACCGGGGAGCTGTTTTTT
CDR3aa: CASSRAFDTGELFF
j_gene: TRBJ2-2
v_gene: TRBV23-1
d_gene: .
abundance: few

CDR3nt: TGCGCCAGCAGCCCGGACAGGGGAGAGACCCAGTACTTC
CDR3aa: CASSPDRGETQYF
j_gene: TRBJ2-5
v_gene: TRBV4-3
d_gene: TRBD1
abundance: few

CDR3nt: TGTGCCAGCGGCCTCGGGGGGCTCACCTACGAGCAGTACTTC
CDR3aa: CASGLGGLTYEQYF
j_gene: TRBJ2-7
v_gene: TRBV28
d_gene: .
abundance: .

CDR3nt: TGCGCCAGCAGCTTGGCCACCGGGCAGGGAGGGACTGAAGCTTTCTTT
CDR3aa: CASSLATGQGGTEAFF
j_gene: TRBJ1-1
v_gene: TRBV5-1
d_gene: .
abundance: .

CDR3nt: TGTGCCAGCAGCTTGCGACAGAATGGCGGGGAGCTGTTTTTT
CDR3aa: CASSLRQNGGELFF
j_gene: TRBJ2-2
v_gene: TRBV11-2
d_gene: .
abundance: once

CDR3nt: TGTGCCAGCAGTATGACAGGGACACAGTACTTC
CDR3aa: CASSMTGTQYF
j_gene: TRBJ2-7
v_gene: TRBV12-3/TRBV12-4
d_gene: TRBD1
abundance: few

CDR3nt: TGTGCCAGCAGTCCCCCCGGGGCGAGCTCCTACAATGAGCAGTTCTTC
CDR3aa: CASSPPGASSYNEQFF
j_gene: TRBJ2-1
v_gene: TRBV7-2
d_gene: .
abundance: few

CDR3nt: TGTGCCAGCAGTTACTTTGGTAGCGGGGCCCAAGAGACCCAGTACTTC
CDR3aa: CASSYFGSGAQETQYF
j_gene: TRBJ2-5
v_gene: TRBV6-2/TRBV6-3
d_gene: TRBD2
abundance: few

CDR3nt: TGTGCCAGCAGCTTAGCCCAGGTGGGGTCGTATGGCTACACCTTC
CDR3aa: CASSLAQVGSYGYTF
j_gene: TRBJ1-2
v_gene: TRBV7-9
d_gene: .
abundance: many